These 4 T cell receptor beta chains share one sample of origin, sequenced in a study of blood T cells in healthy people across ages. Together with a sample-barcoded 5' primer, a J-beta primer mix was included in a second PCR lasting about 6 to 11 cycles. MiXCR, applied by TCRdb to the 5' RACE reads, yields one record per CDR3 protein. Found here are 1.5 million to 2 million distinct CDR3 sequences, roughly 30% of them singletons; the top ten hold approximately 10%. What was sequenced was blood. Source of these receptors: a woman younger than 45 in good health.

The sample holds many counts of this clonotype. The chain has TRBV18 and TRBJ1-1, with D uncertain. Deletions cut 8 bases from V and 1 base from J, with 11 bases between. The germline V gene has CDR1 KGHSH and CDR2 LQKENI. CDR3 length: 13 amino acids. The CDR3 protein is CASSPLGNTEAFF. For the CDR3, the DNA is TGTGCCAGCAGCCCTCTAGGGAACACTGAAGCTTTCTTT.

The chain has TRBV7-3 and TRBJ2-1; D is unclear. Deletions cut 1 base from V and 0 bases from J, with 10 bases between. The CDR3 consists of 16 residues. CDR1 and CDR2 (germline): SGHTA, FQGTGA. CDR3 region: CASSLNAASSYNEQFF. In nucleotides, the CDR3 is TGTGCCAGCAGCTTAAATGCTGCGAGCTCCTACAATGAGCAGTTCTTC.

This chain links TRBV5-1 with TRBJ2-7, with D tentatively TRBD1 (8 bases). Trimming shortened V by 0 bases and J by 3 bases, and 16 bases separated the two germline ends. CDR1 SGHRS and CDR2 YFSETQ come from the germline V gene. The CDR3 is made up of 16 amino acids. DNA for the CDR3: TGCGCCAGCAGCTTGGCCGGGGGGACAGGCTTCTACGAGCAGTACTTC. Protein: CASSLAGGTGFYEQYF.

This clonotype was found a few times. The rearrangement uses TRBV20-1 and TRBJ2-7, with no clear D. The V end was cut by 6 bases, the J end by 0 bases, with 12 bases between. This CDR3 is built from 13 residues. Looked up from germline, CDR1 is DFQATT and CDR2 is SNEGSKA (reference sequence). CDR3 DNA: TGCAGTGCCCAACCGCGGCTCTCCTACGAGCAGTACTTC. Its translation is CSAQPRLSYEQYF.